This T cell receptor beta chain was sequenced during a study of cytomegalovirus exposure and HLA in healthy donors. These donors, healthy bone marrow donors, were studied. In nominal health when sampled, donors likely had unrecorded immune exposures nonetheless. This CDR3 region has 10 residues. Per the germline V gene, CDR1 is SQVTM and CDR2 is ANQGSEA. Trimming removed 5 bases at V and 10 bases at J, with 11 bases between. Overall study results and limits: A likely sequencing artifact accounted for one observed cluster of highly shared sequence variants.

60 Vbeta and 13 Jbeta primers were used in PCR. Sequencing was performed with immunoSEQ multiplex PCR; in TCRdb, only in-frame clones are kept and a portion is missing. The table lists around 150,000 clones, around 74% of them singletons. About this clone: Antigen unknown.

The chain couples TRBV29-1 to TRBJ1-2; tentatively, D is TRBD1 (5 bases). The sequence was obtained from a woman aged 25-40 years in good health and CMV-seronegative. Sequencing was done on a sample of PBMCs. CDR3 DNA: TGCAGCGTTCAGGGTCTATTCTACACCTTC. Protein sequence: CSVQGLFYTF.